This T cell receptor (beta chain) was documented in a study of Graves' ophthalmopathy and Graves' hyperthyroidism (dated 2018 in TCRdb). Broadly, across the study: Peripheral blood was collected at initial diagnosis, before any treatment. An independent validation cohort comprised some 19 hyperthyroidism patients and roughly 15 patients who later progressed from hyperthyroidism to ophthalmopathy. To explore V-J signatures distinguishing ophthalmopathy from hyperthyroidism, a discovery set of 100 patients (more than 40 ophthalmopathy, over 55 stable hyperthyroidism) was enrolled. TCR beta repertoire signatures were used to distinguish Graves' ophthalmopathy from Graves' hyperthyroidism and to predict progression to ophthalmopathy. In total, some 130 blood samples were TCR-sequenced: approximately 42 ophthalmopathy, under 85 hyperthyroidism and some 17 hyperthyroidism-to-ophthalmopathy patients. Once sampling was done, hyperthyroidism patients were given methimazole at a starting dose of 30 mg daily, while ophthalmopathy patients were given high-dose intravenous methylprednisolone. In more than five hyperthyroidism patients, T-cell repertoires of thyroid tissue and blood were compared. Findings and caveats that apply to the study as a whole: Among expanded thyroid clonotypes with frequency above 0.001, most also showed up in blood, which suggests that blood repertoires may reflect the thyroid immune response. Sample size was not statistically predetermined, and group allocation was not concealed from the investigators. In validation, the model predicted ophthalmopathy progression with more than 70% sensitivity and less than 80% specificity; 12 predicted patients were CT-confirmed with GO in a median of about 7.1 months. Ophthalmopathy was separated from stable hyperthyroidism by the 13-signature model with roughly 87% sensitivity and 81% to 84% specificity in cross-validation and with 80%/75% in the test set.

For repertoire sequencing, TCR beta CDR3 regions were amplified from RNA transcripts. A first-round RT-PCR used HTBI primers with the Qiagen OneStep RT-PCR kit, followed by a second-round multiplex PCR, size selection and purification. Libraries were sequenced paired-end with 100 bp reads on an Illumina HiSeq2000. In the original analysis: SOAPnuke was used to process the reads, throwing out any read that had adapters, had uncalled bases, had a mean Phred below 15, or lacked an exact constant-primer or identifier match. COPE v1.2.5 was used to merge the high-quality paired reads. Clonotypes were defined as unique nucleotide sequences and were aligned to IMGT TRB V, D and J references using MiTCR v1.1. The analysis was limited to V-J combinations with a frequency above 0.0001, which together covered 99% to 99.2% of the repertoires. For each V-J combination, a TCR clonal expansion and chaos score was defined as F50 clonal expansion divided by the chaos observed in the TCRdist matrix. Welch's t-statistics and random forest were used to reduce the features to 10 to 15 V-J combinations, which were then used as input to a naive Bayes classifier. Thyroid-blood repertoire similarity was quantified with the Morisita-Horn index. TCRdb passed the public sequencing reads through fastp at Q25 and MiXCR, retaining productive beta sequences. Each record represents a unique CDR3 protein, reported with the most common genes and DNA among its rows. TCRdb, not the original authors, processed these V and J calls. This sample holds 300,000 to 400,000 distinct CDR3 sequences; about 17% were observed only once. The ten most abundant clones make up 2.4% of the sample.

This clonotype was seen at least ten times. There is no known antigen for this receptor. Per-base qualities were not stored, and no clone one base away is much larger. V loses 4 bases of germline sequence and J loses 4 bases, and the interval between the two ends is 14 bases. The CDR3 contains 14 residues, cysteine and phenylalanine counted. The retained sequence is limited to the CDR3, 42 bases, with the frame set at the first base. For CDR1 and CDR2, the germline V gene (reference sequence) lists MNHEY and SMNVEV. A patient counted as having stable hyperthyroidism if there was no progression to ophthalmopathy within 18 months of follow-up. Hyperthyroidism patients were newly diagnosed, with disease duration under 2 months, and aged 18 to 65 years. Patients were excluded if they had other autoimmune diseases, uncontrolled infections, pregnancy or lactation. Clinical symptoms, serum thyroxine, TRAb, thyroid ultrasound and orbital computed tomography formed the basis of the diagnosis. Ficoll-Paque density gradient centrifugation was used to isolate PBMCs from approximately 10 ml of fresh peripheral blood. Total RNA was extracted using Trizol reagent, and RNA quality was checked on an Agilent 2100 Bioanalyzer.

Sequencing used peripheral blood. This sequence was found in an adult woman with stable Graves' hyperthyroidism. Recombination linked TRBV27 to TRBJ2-7, with the D gene call left open. Here is the DNA: TGTGCCAGCAGTTCGCACCCCTCGATTTACGAGCAGTACTTC. Its protein reads: CASSSHPSIYEQYF.